Presented here are 30 T cell receptor beta chains from one specimen sequenced in a study of CD8 T cells in ankylosing spondylitis. From the 5' RACE reads, TCRdb called clonotypes with MiXCR, one entry per CDR3 protein. The profile shows about 360,000 distinct CDR3 sequences, roughly 20% of them singletons. Source material: blood, either unsorted or a sorted T cell fraction (not recorded which). The receptors derive from a male donor with ankylosing spondylitis or in good health (not recorded which).

This clonotype was counted only a few times. V and J are TRBV30 and TRBJ1-6; TRBD1 might be the D (5 bases). V dropped 3 bases and J dropped 0 bases, with 12 bases sitting between them. Germline V gene lookup returns CDR1 GTSNPN and CDR2 SVGIG (reference sequence). The CDR3 is 16 residues long. The CDR3 bases are TGTGCCTGGAGCGAGACAGCTCTCTCCTATAATTCACCCCTCCACTTT. This gives the protein CAWSETALSYNSPLHF.

A few counts support this clonotype. The chain carries TRBV24-1 and TRBJ2-7, with unresolved D. The germline CDR1 and CDR2 sequences are KGHDR and SFDVKD. This CDR3 contains 13 residues. V was pared by 3 bases and J by 7 bases, with 12 bases between. DNA for the CDR3: TGTGCCACCAGTGATCAAGACAAAAAAGAGCAGTACTTC. This gives the protein CATSDQDKKEQYF.

This clonotype occurred a few times. In DNA, the CDR3 is TGCGCCAGCAGCCATCGGACAGAGTCTAACTATGGCTACACCTTC. This translates into CASSHRTESNYGYTF. The chain uses TRBV4-1 and TRBJ1-2; D may be TRBD1 (6 bases). V was shortened by 3 bases and J by 0 bases, with 11 bases between the two germline ends. The germline V gene encodes CDR1 MGHRA and CDR2 YSYEKL. CDR3 length: 15 amino acids.

V is TRBV11-2 and J is TRBJ2-3, with D perhaps TRBD1 or TRBD2 (7 bases each). Trimming removed 6 bases from V and 2 bases from J, with 18 bases in between. The germline V gene encodes CDR1 SGHAT and CDR2 FQNNGV. The CDR3 is 16 amino acids. In DNA form, the CDR3 reads TGTGCCAGCAGGAAATACAGGGGAGGGACCACAGATACGCAGTATTTT. This translates into CASRKYRGGTTDTQYF.

This sequence joins TRBV27 and TRBJ2-1; 11 nucleotides agree with TRBD2. CDR1 MNHEY and CDR2 SMNVEV come from the germline V gene (reference sequence). The CDR3 has 15 residues. Trimming cost V 4 bases and J 5 bases; bases outside gene matches: 4. The CDR3 sequence: CASSSGTSGNNEQFF. The CDR3 bases are TGTGCCAGCAGTTCCGGGACTAGCGGTAACAATGAGCAGTTCTTC.

This clonotype was detected a few times. The chain recombines TRBV28 with TRBJ2-7; D gene uncertain. Germline values: CDR1 MDHEN, CDR2 SYDVKM. The CDR3 extends over 14 amino acids. V was shortened by 6 bases and J by 0 bases, with 12 bases between the two germline ends. CDR3 in DNA: TGTGCCAGCAGACCCCCATCGGCCTCCTACGAGCAGTACTTC. Translating it yields CASRPPSASYEQYF.

The V call is TRBV5-1, the J call TRBJ2-3; possible D gene TRBD1, 6 bases. Germline assignment: CDR1 SGHRS and CDR2 YFSETQ. The CDR3 loop spans 18 amino acids. The germline V and J ends were trimmed by 4 bases and 2 bases, with 23 bases remaining between them. This chain's CDR3 is CASSTPRQASWDTDTQYF. The CDR3 DNA sequence: TGCGCCAGCAGCACCCCGCGACAGGCTAGCTGGGACACAGATACGCAGTATTTT.

This clonotype was counted at least ten times. The chain employs TRBV29-1 and TRBJ2-7, with D unclear. This CDR3 has 10 amino acids. Germline-derived CDR1 and CDR2 are SQVTM and ANQGSEA. Trimming removed 4 bases from V and 5 bases from J, with 6 bases in between. The DNA for the CDR3 is TGCAGCGTTGTTGGTAACGAGCAGTACTTC. This encodes CSVVGNEQYF.

This clonotype came up a few times. The chain carries TRBV6-1 and TRBJ2-3; D not resolved. Germline V gene lookup returns CDR1 MNHNS and CDR2 SASEGT. The CDR3 sequence is 16 residues long. The V gene lost 2 bases and the J gene lost 4 bases, with 16 bases spanning the gap. The CDR3 nucleotides read TGTGCCAGCAGTGAATTCGGGTTTGTAGGGCCAGATACGCAGTATTTT. Residues: CASSEFGFVGPDTQYF.

V is TRBV20-1 and J is TRBJ2-7, with 10 bases aligning to TRBD2. The CDR3 sequence is 15 residues long. V shed 2 bases, J shed 1 base, and the junction held 5 bases outside the gene matches. Germline V gene lookup returns CDR1 DFQATT and CDR2 SNEGSKA (reference sequence). The CDR3 DNA sequence: TGCAGTGCTAGAAGGCTAGCGGGGGCATCCTACGAGCAGTACTTC. Its protein is CSARRLAGASYEQYF.

This clonotype has ten or more counts. The chain carries TRBV7-9 and TRBJ2-3; no reliable D call. The CDR3 extends over 12 amino acids. Deletions cut 6 bases from V and 4 bases from J, with 8 bases between. Germline V gene lookup returns CDR1 SEHNR and CDR2 FQNEAQ (reference sequence). The CDR3 loop is CASSLDADTQYF. The CDR3 DNA reads TGTGCCAGCAGTTTGGACGCAGATACGCAGTATTTT.

There are many counts of this clonotype. The chain couples TRBV20-1 to TRBJ2-3, with 8 positions matching TRBD1. Germline CDR1 is DFQATT and CDR2 is SNEGSKA (reference sequence). V shed 3 bases, J shed 4 bases, and the junction held 12 bases outside the gene matches. The CDR3 spans 16 residues. CDR3 sequence: CSASRHNRGIPDTQYF. The DNA for the CDR3 is TGCAGTGCTAGCCGCCACAACAGGGGGATTCCAGATACGCAGTATTTT.

The chain combines TRBV6-7 with TRBJ2-5, with D perhaps TRBD1 (6 bases). TRBV6-7 is an open reading frame whose function is uncertain. Trimming shortened V by 0 bases and J by 2 bases, and 10 bases separated the two germline ends. The CDR3 consists of 15 residues. The CDR3, as DNA: TGTGCCAGCAGTTACTCCCCGGACAGACAAGAGACCCAGTACTTC. Protein: CASSYSPDRQETQYF.

This clonotype was counted a few times. The chain links TRBV10-3 to TRBJ2-7; no reliable D call. Germline V gives CDR1 ENHRY, CDR2 SYGVKD. The CDR3 sequence is 15 residues long. Trimming took 2 bases from V and 2 from J, leaving 13 bases between them. The CDR3 DNA follows: TGTGCCATCAGTGAGGTTGGTGGCGGCCCCTACGAGCAGTACTTC. Amino acids: CAISEVGGGPYEQYF.

The V and J genes are TRBV20-1 and TRBJ2-7, with 11 bases matching TRBD1. Trimming removed 2 bases from V and 7 bases from J; junction bases left unmatched: 16. Per the germline V gene, CDR1 is DFQATT and CDR2 is SNEGSKA (reference sequence). CDR3 length: 17 residues. The CDR3 loop reads CSARNLMGTGGLVEQYF. The CDR3 coding sequence is TGCAGTGCTAGAAACCTGATGGGGACAGGGGGACTAGTGGAGCAGTACTTC.

The sample holds a few counts of this clonotype. The CDR3, as DNA: TGCAGTGCCGAGATGGTAGAGACCCAGTACTTC. Amino acids: CSAEMVETQYF. The rearrangement uses TRBV20-1 and TRBJ2-5, with unresolved D. Germline assignment: CDR1 DFQATT and CDR2 SNEGSKA (reference sequence). V gave up 6 bases and J gave up 4 bases, with 9 bases separating them. CDR3 size: 11 residues.

This clonotype was detected a few times. This chain joins TRBV30 and TRBJ1-5; D perhaps matches TRBD1 (6 bases). Germline assignment: CDR1 GTSNPN and CDR2 SVGIG (reference sequence). V gave up 0 bases and J gave up 3 bases, with 21 bases separating them. CDR3 length equals 18 residues. CDR3 amino acids: CAWSVLGAGVLANQPQHF. DNA for the CDR3: TGTGCCTGGAGTGTCCTCGGGGCAGGGGTCCTCGCCAATCAGCCCCAGCATTTT.

There are a few counts of this clonotype. The chain is built from TRBV12-3 or TRBV12-4 and TRBJ2-1, with 11 positions matching TRBD1. V lost 5 bases, J lost 7 bases, and 4 bases stayed unmatched. This CDR3 region has 14 residues. The CDR3 nucleotides are TGTGCCAGCAGTGGACAGGGGGCGCAAAATGAGCAGTTCTTC. Translated: CASSGQGAQNEQFF.

V usage is TRBV12-3 or TRBV12-4 and J usage is TRBJ2-1, with TRBD2 matching 10 bases. Losses at the gene ends were 5 bases for V and 5 bases for J; bases not matched to a gene: 6. The CDR3 is made up of 15 amino acids. This chain's CDR3 is CASSRPLAGDNEQFF. CDR3 DNA sequence: TGTGCCAGCAGTCGACCTCTAGCGGGGGACAATGAGCAGTTCTTC.

The chain recombines TRBV19 with TRBJ1-1; D is uncertain. Trimming pared 6 bases from V and 6 bases from J, leaving 14 bases between. Germline values: CDR1 LNHDA, CDR2 SQIVND (reference sequence). CDR3 length: 13 amino acids. CDR3 DNA: TGTGCCAGTAGGCCGGGGTCGGGCGCTGAAGCTTTCTTT. The encoded protein is CASRPGSGAEAFF. Full variable domain (rest looked up from reference TRBV19 and TRBJ1-1): DGGITQSPKYLFRKEGQNVTLSCEQNLNHDAMYWYRQDPGQGLRLIYYSQIVNDFQKGDIAEGYSVSREKKESFPLTVTSAQKNPTAFYLCASRPGSGAEAFFGQGTRLTVV.

This clonotype was detected a few times. The chain employs TRBV12-3 or TRBV12-4 and TRBJ2-7, with D uncertain. The CDR3 loop spans 14 amino acids. V was trimmed by 6 bases and J by 5 bases, leaving 17 bases between them. CDR3 amino acids: CASSLNAAAHEQYF. The CDR3 DNA follows: TGTGCCAGCAGCCTAAACGCGGCGGCCCACGAGCAGTACTTC.

In its sample, this clonotype was seen many times. The chain uses TRBV25-1 and TRBJ2-1, with D possibly being TRBD1 (5 bases). Between the trimmed V and J ends, which lost 6 bases and 8 bases, there was a span of 11 bases. CDR3 length: 12 residues. Germline CDR1 MGHDK, CDR2 SYGVNS. In DNA form, the CDR3 reads TGTGCCAGCAGGGACAATGGCTATGAGCAGTTCTTC. This sequence encodes CASRDNGYEQFF.

The rearrangement links TRBV24-1 to TRBJ2-7; unclear D gene. Germline CDR1 reads KGHDR; CDR2 reads SFDVKD. V was clipped by 4 bases and J by 5 bases, with 11 bases between them. The CDR3 contains 13 residues. For the CDR3, the DNA is TGTGCCACCAGTGAACCTAGAGGCGACGAGCAGTACTTC. Translating it yields CATSEPRGDEQYF.

V usage is TRBV7-9 and J usage is TRBJ2-2; D ambiguous. Germline CDR1 is SEHNR and CDR2 is FQNEAQ (reference sequence). This CDR3 has 13 residues. Trimming removed 1 base at V and 4 bases at J, with 4 bases between. The CDR3 nucleotides are TGTGCCAGCAGCTTAGACAGCACCGGGGAGCTGTTTTTT. Its translation: CASSLDSTGELFF. The full variable domain, with the rest looked up from reference TRBV7-9 and TRBJ2-2, is DTGVSQNPRHKITKRGQNVTFRCDPISEHNRLYWYRQTLGQGPEFLTYFQNEAQLEKSRLLSDRFSAERPKGSFSTLEIQRTEQGDSAMYLCASSLDSTGELFFGEGSRLTVL.

The chain couples TRBV12-3 or TRBV12-4 to TRBJ2-5; D remains ambiguous. V lost 7 bases, J lost 1 base, and 7 bases lay in between. The CDR3 is 12 residues long. The CDR3 here is CASTSLQETQYF. The CDR3 nucleotides read TGTGCCAGCACCAGCCTCCAAGAGACCCAGTACTTC.

This clonotype was found a few times. The genes are TRBV29-1 and TRBJ2-3; TRBD2 might be the D (5 bases). V was pared by 8 bases and J by 2 bases, with 11 bases between. CDR1 is SQVTM, CDR2 ANQGSEA, per germline. The CDR3 runs to 12 residues. CDR3 sequence reads: CSSAAYTDTQYF. The CDR3 DNA reads as TGCAGCTCAGCGGCCTACACAGATACGCAGTATTTT.

This sequence joins TRBV11-2 and TRBJ2-7; D may be TRBD1 (6 bases). This CDR3 has 14 residues. V lost 3 bases to trimming and J lost 6 bases, with 15 bases between them. Germline CDR1 is SGHAT and CDR2 is FQNNGV. CDR3: CASSFTPQGSEQYF. The CDR3 DNA reads TGTGCCAGCAGCTTTACCCCCCAGGGGTCCGAGCAGTACTTC.

The chain carries TRBV15 and TRBJ2-7; 7 nucleotides line up with TRBD1. The CDR3 has 17 residues. Trimming cost V 2 bases and J 2 bases; bases outside gene matches: 12. Germline CDR1 is LNHNV and CDR2 is YYDKDF (reference sequence). CDR3 in amino acids: CATSRPRGTVGAYEQYF. Here the CDR3 DNA reads TGTGCCACCAGCAGACCGAGAGGGACAGTAGGCGCCTACGAGCAGTACTTC.

The chain carries TRBV28 and TRBJ2-1, with 7 bases fitting TRBD2. The CDR3 consists of 14 residues. The ends lost 8 bases at V and 8 bases at J; junction bases unmatched: 12. Germline loops: CDR1 MDHEN, CDR2 SYDVKM. This CDR3 is CASGPLLGGDEQFF. The CDR3 DNA reads as TGTGCCAGCGGCCCGCTTTTGGGGGGGGATGAGCAGTTCTTC. The full variable domain, its missing parts supplied by reference TRBV28 and TRBJ2-1, is DVKVTQSSRYLVKRTGEKVFLECVQDMDHENMFWYRQDPGLGLRLIYFSYDVKMKEKGDIPEGYSVSREKKERFSLILESASTNQTSMYLCASGPLLGGDEQFFGPGTRLTVL.

The table lists this clonotype with many counts. This chain links TRBV7-9 with TRBJ1-2, with a tentative D call TRBD1 (6 bases). This CDR3 has 13 amino acids. Per germline, CDR1 SEHNR and CDR2 FQNEAQ (reference sequence). Trimming left V 5 bases short and J 8 bases short, with 15 bases between. CDR3 region: CASSITGPMGYTF. Written as DNA, the CDR3 is TGTGCCAGCAGCATCACAGGGCCGATGGGCTACACCTTC.